Following are 9 T cell receptor beta chains from one sample sequenced in a study of cytomegalovirus exposure and HLA in healthy donors. The PCR made use of 60 Vbeta and 13 Jbeta primers. Some clones are missing from TCRdb's copy, which holds only in-frame ones; the method was immunoSEQ multiplex PCR. This sample contains about 130,000 clones. Sequencing input: PBMCs. The receptor set was obtained from a man between 18 and 35 years old in good health and CMV-seronegative.

The rearrangement joins TRBV9 to TRBJ1-1; no clear D. Germline-derived CDR1 and CDR2 are SGDLS and YYNGEE. The CDR3 is 13 amino acids. V gave up 1 base and J gave up 5 bases, with 9 bases separating them. The CDR3 spells CASSVKSGTEAFF. In DNA, the CDR3 is TGTGCCAGCAGCGTAAAGTCGGGGACTGAAGCTTTCTTT.

The rearrangement uses TRBV5-6 and TRBJ1-5; 7 bases fit TRBD1. With V trimmed by 0 bases and J by 10 bases, 4 bases remained unmatched. The CDR3 totals 13 residues. Germline V lookup: CDR1 SGHDT, CDR2 YYEEEE. CDR3 nucleotide sequence: TGTGCCAGCAGCTTGGAGGCAGGGGGTCCCCAGCATTTT. This translates into CASSLEAGGPQHF.

This sequence joins TRBV23-1 and TRBJ2-1, with D possibly being TRBD1 (5 bases). TRBV23-1 counts as an open reading frame of uncertain function. Trimming took 1 base from V and 3 from J, leaving 16 bases between them. The CDR3 is made up of 17 amino acids. The CDR3 loop is CASSQLSPDKDYNEQFF. Written as DNA, the CDR3 is TGCGCCAGCAGTCAATTGAGTCCGGACAAGGACTACAATGAGCAGTTCTTC.

This chain uses TRBV30 with TRBJ1-2; a possible D gene is TRBD1 (6 bases). CDR1 and CDR2 (germline): GTSNPN, SVGIG (reference sequence). Deletions cut 4 bases from V and 5 bases from J, with 17 bases between. This CDR3 is built from 14 residues. The CDR3 region has the DNA TGTGCCTGGAACAGACAAAACAGGGTTTATGGCTACACCTTC. Translation gives CAWNRQNRVYGYTF.

The J gene is TRBJ1-3, the V gene TRBV6-5; D gene unclear. The V gene lost 2 bases and the J gene lost 4 bases, with 6 bases spanning the gap. Looked up from germline, CDR1 is MNHEY and CDR2 is SVGAGI. The length of the CDR3 is 13 residues. The CDR3 reads CASSYSEGNTIYF. In DNA form, the CDR3 reads TGTGCCAGCAGTTACAGTGAGGGAAACACCATATATTTT.

About this clone itself: The junction and the germline gene differ at one end; a read error may be behind it. The genes are TRBV7-7 and TRBJ2-5, with a possible D match to TRBD1 (6 bases). CDR1 and CDR2 from the germline V gene are SSHAT and FNYEAQ (reference sequence). There are 13 residues in the CDR3. CDR3 nucleotide sequence: TGTGCTAGCACCTCAGGGGCCCAAGAGACCCAGTACTTC. Amino acids: CASTSGAQETQYF.

Note on this clone: The junction and the germline gene differ at one end; a read error may be behind it. The genes are TRBV5-4 and TRBJ1-1; D is unclear. The CDR3 is 11 amino acids. Germline assignment: CDR1 SGHNT and CDR2 YYREEE (reference sequence). The CDR3 DNA reads TGTGCCAGCACCTTGAACACTGAAGCTTTCTTT. Protein sequence: CASTLNTEAFF.

This rearrangement joins TRBV19 to TRBJ1-6, with 7 nucleotides matching TRBD1. V shed 4 bases and J 3 bases; nucleotides not matched to a gene: 3. Germline V lookup: CDR1 LNHDA, CDR2 SQIVND (reference sequence). The CDR3 is made up of 15 amino acids. In DNA form, the CDR3 reads TGTGCCAGTAGTACGACAGGGAGCTATAATTCACCCCTCCACTTT. Translation gives CASSTTGSYNSPLHF.

This chain connects TRBV9 to TRBJ1-5, with 7 bases aligning to TRBD1. The CDR3 loop spans 13 amino acids. Germline V gives CDR1 SGDLS, CDR2 YYNGEE. J gave up 6 bases and V 4 bases, and 4 bases lay outside the gene matches. As DNA, the CDR3 is TGTGCCAGCAGCAACAGGGGTTTTCAGCCCCAGCATTTT. This gives the protein CASSNRGFQPQHF.